One sample yielded the 17 T cell receptor beta chains listed below, sequenced in a study of post-analysis software for immune sequencing data. cDNA libraries of TCR beta carried unique molecular identifiers. TCRdb re-analysed the PCR reads in MiXCR, keeping a single row per CDR3 protein. The sample lists some 890,000 distinct CDR3 sequences, 53% seen once, with over 4% in the top ten. Which antigens these TCRs recognize remains unknown. General study points: The five TRBV segments detected at higher frequency in patients than in controls included TRBV5-6, TRBV5-1 and TRBV20-1.

Source material: blood. The receptors shown here come from a girl under 18 with multiple sclerosis.

V and J are TRBV14 and TRBJ2-6, with unresolved D. Between the trimmed V and J ends, which lost 3 bases and 1 base, there was a span of 10 bases. Germline lookup yields CDR1 SGHDN and CDR2 FVKESK. This CDR3 is built from 16 residues. This CDR3 is CASSQSRTSGANVLTF. The CDR3 DNA follows: TGTGCCAGCAGCCAGTCAAGAACATCTGGGGCCAACGTCCTGACTTTC.

As to this clonotype: The germline gene is not matched at one end of the junction; a read error may be the cause. CDR3 bases: TGTGCCATCGGGCCGGGACAGGGGATGAACACTGAGGCTTTCTTT. It is translated as CAIGPGQGMNTEAFF. This sequence joins TRBV10-3 and TRBJ1-1, with TRBD1 matching over 10 bases. The CDR3 totals 15 residues. CDR1 is ENHRY, CDR2 SYGVKD, per germline.

This clonotype has just one count. The chain recombines TRBV7-2 with TRBJ2-7; 10 positions match TRBD2. The J call is in doubt because the DNA end fits TRBJ2-5 better. This CDR3 has 15 residues. The V gene's germline CDR1 is SGHTA and CDR2 FQGNSA. CDR3 region: CASSLQSGRAETQYF. The DNA for the CDR3 is TGTGCCAGCAGCTTACAGAGCGGGAGGGCCGAGACCCAGTACTTC.

This chain joins TRBV5-5 and TRBJ2-6, with D perhaps assigned TRBD1 or TRBD2 (5 bases each). Germline values: CDR1 SGHKS, CDR2 YYEKEE (reference sequence). Trimming stripped 5 bases from V and 2 bases from J, with 14 bases between. This CDR3 spans 16 amino acids. The CDR3: CASSSRQGPGANVLTF. As DNA, the CDR3 is TGTGCCAGCAGTTCACGTCAGGGACCTGGGGCCAACGTCCTGACTTTC.

The V gene is TRBV7-9, the J gene TRBJ2-7, with 9 bases aligning to TRBD1. With V trimmed by 5 bases and J by 11 bases, 10 bases remained unmatched. The CDR3 consists of 13 residues. Germline-derived CDR1 and CDR2 are SEHNR and FQNEAQ (reference sequence). The CDR3 DNA is TGTGCCAGCAGCACACTACCGGGACAGGGAAAGTACTTC. Translating gives CASSTLPGQGKYF.

The chain has TRBV3-1 and TRBJ2-7; D is possibly TRBD1 (6 bases). The V and J ends lost 4 bases and 5 bases respectively, with 18 bases between them. CDR1 is LGHDT and CDR2 is YNNKEL in the germline V gene (reference sequence). The CDR3 sequence is 15 residues long. The CDR3 DNA follows: TGTGCCAGCAGCCGAGCACAGAGATCAGGGGACGAGCAGTACTTC. Translated, it gives CASSRAQRSGDEQYF.

This clonotype was picked up a small number of times. The J gene is TRBJ2-1, the V gene TRBV7-9; D is possibly TRBD1 or TRBD2 (5 bases each). CDR1 is SEHNR, CDR2 FQNEAQ, per germline (reference sequence). V shed 1 base and J shed 4 bases, with 14 bases lying between them. This CDR3 spans 16 amino acids. The chain's CDR3 is CASSLEPGRTYNEQFF. CDR3 in DNA: TGTGCCAGCAGCTTAGAGCCGGGACGGACTTACAATGAGCAGTTCTTC. Drawing the rest from reference TRBV7-9 and TRBJ2-1, the complete variable domain is DTGVSQNPRHKITKRGQNVTFRCDPISEHNRLYWYRQTLGQGPEFLTYFQNEAQLEKSRLLSDRFSAERPKGSFSTLEIQRTEQGDSAMYLCASSLEPGRTYNEQFFGPGTRLTVL.

This clonotype was observed a handful of times. The rearrangement links TRBV6-1 to TRBJ2-4; no firm D call. The J call is doubtful: the DNA matches TRBJ2-7 better. The CDR3 is 13 residues long. In germline, CDR1 is MNHNS, CDR2 SASEGT. The CDR3 coding sequence is TGTGCCAGCAGTGAAGCGATGGGGTTCGAGCAGTACTTC. It encodes CASSEAMGFEQYF.

The J gene is TRBJ1-1, the V gene TRBV6-5, with a weak D call TRBD1 (6 bases). CDR3 size: 13 residues. V was shortened by 6 bases and J by 4 bases, with 12 bases between the two germline ends. Germline V gene sequence: CDR1 MNHEY, CDR2 SVGAGI. CDR3: CASRNTGTTEAFF. For the CDR3, the DNA is TGTGCCAGCAGGAACACAGGGACCACTGAAGCTTTCTTT.

The chain has TRBV20-1 and TRBJ2-2, with 8 bases aligning to TRBD1. Trimming cost V 5 bases and J 1 base; bases outside gene matches: 6. CDR1 and CDR2 from the germline V gene are DFQATT and SNEGSKA (reference sequence). The CDR3 loop spans 15 amino acids. CDR3 DNA: TGCAGTGCTCCGGACAGGGAGAGGAACACCGGGGAGCTGTTTTTT. Translation: CSAPDRERNTGELFF.

In DNA form, the CDR3 reads TGCAGTGCTCCGCACGACAGGGGAACTAACTATGGCTACACCTTC. It yields the protein CSAPHDRGTNYGYTF. The chain has TRBV20-1 and TRBJ1-2; 8 nucleotides align to TRBD1. The V gene's germline CDR1 is DFQATT and CDR2 SNEGSKA (reference sequence). The CDR3 is 15 amino acids. The V segment lost 5 bases and the J segment 0 bases; nucleotides outside the gene matches: 8.

The chain joins TRBV7-3 to TRBJ2-5, with D possibly being TRBD1 or TRBD2 (7 bases each). CDR3 size: 15 residues. The ends were cut back, 5 bases at V and 1 base at J, with 14 bases in the middle. Per the germline V gene, CDR1 is SGHTA and CDR2 is FQGTGA. CDR3 nucleotides: TGTGCCAGCAGCGAACAGGGGAGGGGCCAAGAGACCCAGTACTTC. It specifies CASSEQGRGQETQYF.

The CDR3 DNA is TGCGCCAGCTTTCATGGACAGCCAGCCCGAGAGACCCAGTACTTC. This translates into CASFHGQPARETQYF. The chain is built from TRBV10-2 and TRBJ2-5; possible D gene TRBD1, 6 bases. CDR3 length: 15 amino acids. V lost 8 bases, J lost 4 bases, and 20 bases lay in between. Germline assignment: CDR1 WSHSY and CDR2 SAAADI.

This clonotype came up a few times. The CDR3 protein is CASSTGLHEQYF. The CDR3 region has the DNA TGTGCCAGCAGCACGGGACTGCACGAGCAGTACTTC. The chain recombines TRBV12-3 or TRBV12-4 with TRBJ2-5; possible D gene TRBD2, 6 bases. The J call may be incorrect, as the DNA end agrees better with TRBJ2-7. This CDR3 has 12 residues.

The chain has TRBV20-1 and TRBJ2-7, with 10 bases lining up with TRBD1. This CDR3 contains 14 residues. Per the germline V gene, CDR1 is DFQATT and CDR2 is SNEGSKA (reference sequence). V trimming: 5 bases; J trimming: 6 bases; junction bases outside the gene matches: 10. The CDR3 region has the DNA TGCAGTGCTCACCGGGACAGGGGATCCGGCGAGCAGTACTTC. It specifies CSAHRDRGSGEQYF.

This clonotype was picked up a small number of times. This rearrangement joins TRBV30 to TRBJ2-7, with D maybe TRBD1 (5 bases). The CDR3 is made up of 13 amino acids. V dropped 2 bases and J dropped 4 bases, with 12 bases sitting between them. Germline assignment: CDR1 GTSNPN and CDR2 SVGIG (reference sequence). In nucleotides, the CDR3 is TGTGCCTGGAGTTTACCTACAGGTTACGAGCAGTACTTC. It specifies CAWSLPTGYEQYF.

The V gene is TRBV5-1, the J gene TRBJ2-3, with TRBD1 matching 8 bases. CDR1 and CDR2 from the germline V gene are SGHRS and YFSETQ. The CDR3 is 16 residues long. Trimming cost V 3 bases and J 4 bases; bases outside gene matches: 10. DNA for the CDR3: TGCGCCAGCAGCTCTTACAGGGGGGCCCTGTCAGATACGCAGTATTTT. It translates to CASSSYRGALSDTQYF.